The clone carrying this T cell receptor (beta chain) was seen more than once but under ten times. Its target is unknown. Individual cDNA molecules carried attached unique molecular identifiers. MiXCR, applied by TCRdb to the 5' RACE reads, yields one record per CDR3 protein. The sample includes about 110,000 distinct CDR3 sequences, roughly 12% of them seen just once. The sample comes from a study of early T cells in non-severe SARS-CoV-2 infection. As for the study in general: With bulk RNA from unsorted whole blood as input, sequencing yielded unpaired chains. Study-wide points: Matching with VDJdb favored anti-spike CD8 responses (missing private and CD4 specificities).

The junction had 21 bases not matched to a gene; V was cut back by 7 bases and J by 4 bases. The CDR3 covers 19 residues. CDR1 is MNHEY and CDR2 is SMNVEV in the germline V gene (reference sequence). This clonotype was sampled from an adult who was a healthcare worker with PCR-confirmed SARS-CoV-2 infection or an uninfected control (not recorded which). Sequenced input: whole blood. The rearrangement uses TRBV27 and TRBJ2-3; 9 nucleotides line up with TRBD2. The CDR3 loop reads CASILSAALGGGVADTQYF. The CDR3 nucleotides read TGTGCCAGCATCCTCTCGGCAGCTCTTGGCGGGGGGGTTGCAGATACGCAGTATTTT.